This T cell receptor beta chain was obtained from a study of CD8 T cells in ankylosing spondylitis. Study-level findings and limits: One TCR beta motif, made up of roughly eight highly homologous variants, appeared characteristic of ankylosing spondylitis blood. Matched synovial fluid from ankylosing spondylitis patients was reported to be enriched for disease-linked clones.

A note on this clonotype: Its specificity is unknown.

Germline CDR1 MGHRA, CDR2 YSYEKL. V gave up 5 bases and J gave up 3 bases, with 17 bases separating them. CDR3 size: 16 residues. The TCR beta libraries were generated through quantitative 5'-RACE incorporating molecular barcodes. TCRdb processed the 5' RACE reads anew with MiXCR; each CDR3 protein has one entry. The sample consists of under 950,000 distinct CDR3 sequences, around 19% of them appearing once. The TCR comes from a male donor with ankylosing spondylitis. The chain joins TRBV4-1 to TRBJ2-1; D assignment may be TRBD1 or TRBD2 (5 bases each). The specimen sequenced was blood, either unsorted or a sorted T cell fraction (not recorded which). CDR3 nucleotides: TGCGCCAGCAGCACCAGAGGGGTTACCCACTACAATGAGCAGTTCTTC. This gives the protein CASSTRGVTHYNEQFF.